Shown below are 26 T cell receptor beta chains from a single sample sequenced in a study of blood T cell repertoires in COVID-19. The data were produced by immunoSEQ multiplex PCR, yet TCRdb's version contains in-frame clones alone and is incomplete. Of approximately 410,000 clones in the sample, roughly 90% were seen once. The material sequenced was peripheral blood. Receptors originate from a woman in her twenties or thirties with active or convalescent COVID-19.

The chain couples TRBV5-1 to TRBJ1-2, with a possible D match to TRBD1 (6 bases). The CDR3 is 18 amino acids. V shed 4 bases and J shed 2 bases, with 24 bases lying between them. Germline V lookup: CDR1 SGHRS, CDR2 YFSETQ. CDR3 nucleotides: TGCGCCAGCAGCCAGGTTCCAGGGGATTTGAGTGGAAACTATGGCTACACCTTC. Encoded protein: CASSQVPGDLSGNYGYTF.

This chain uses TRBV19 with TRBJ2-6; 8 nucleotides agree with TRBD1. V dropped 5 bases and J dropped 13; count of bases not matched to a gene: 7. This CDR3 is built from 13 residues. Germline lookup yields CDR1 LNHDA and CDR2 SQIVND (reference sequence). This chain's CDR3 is CASSLGTGEVLTF. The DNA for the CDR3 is TGTGCCAGTAGTCTTGGGACAGGTGAGGTCCTGACTTTC.

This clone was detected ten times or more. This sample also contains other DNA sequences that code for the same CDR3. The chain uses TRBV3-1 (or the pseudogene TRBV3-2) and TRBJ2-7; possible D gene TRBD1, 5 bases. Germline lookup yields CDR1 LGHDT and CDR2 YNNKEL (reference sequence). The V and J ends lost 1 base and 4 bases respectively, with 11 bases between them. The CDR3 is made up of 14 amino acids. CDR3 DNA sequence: TGTGCCAGCAGCCAAGCCCAGGGTGGATACGAGCAGTACTTC. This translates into CASSQAQGGYEQYF.

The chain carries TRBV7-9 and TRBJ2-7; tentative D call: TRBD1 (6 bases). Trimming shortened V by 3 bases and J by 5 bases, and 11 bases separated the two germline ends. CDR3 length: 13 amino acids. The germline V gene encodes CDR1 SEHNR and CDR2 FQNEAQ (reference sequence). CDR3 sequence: CASSFARGDEQYF. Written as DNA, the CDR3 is TGTGCCAGCAGCTTCGCCAGGGGCGACGAGCAGTACTTC.

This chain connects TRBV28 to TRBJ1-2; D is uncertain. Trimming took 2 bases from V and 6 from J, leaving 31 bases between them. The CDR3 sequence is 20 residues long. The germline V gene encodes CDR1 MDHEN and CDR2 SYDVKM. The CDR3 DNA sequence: TGTGCCAGCAGTTTAAGGTCGGTCGATGGGTTCGTTCTGGTCGAGGATGGCTACACCTTC. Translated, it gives CASSLRSVDGFVLVEDGYTF.

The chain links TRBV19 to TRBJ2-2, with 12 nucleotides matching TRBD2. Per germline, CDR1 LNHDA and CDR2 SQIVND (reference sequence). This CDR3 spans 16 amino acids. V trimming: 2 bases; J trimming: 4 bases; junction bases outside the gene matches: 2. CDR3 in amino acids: CASSIRLAGVTGELFF. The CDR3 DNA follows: TGTGCCAGTAGTATAAGACTAGCGGGAGTCACCGGGGAGCTGTTTTTT.

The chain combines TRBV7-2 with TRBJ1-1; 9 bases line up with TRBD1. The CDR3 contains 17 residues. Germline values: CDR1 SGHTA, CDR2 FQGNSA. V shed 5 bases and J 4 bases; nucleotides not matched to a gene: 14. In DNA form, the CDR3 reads TGTGCCAGCAGCCCTACAGGGGGCAGCTTTAGTAGCACTGAAGCTTTCTTT. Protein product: CASSPTGGSFSSTEAFF.

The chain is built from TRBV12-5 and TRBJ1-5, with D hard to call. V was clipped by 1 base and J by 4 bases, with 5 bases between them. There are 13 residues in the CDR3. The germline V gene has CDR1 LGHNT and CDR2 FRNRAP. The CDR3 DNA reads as TGTGCTAGTGGTTTGGAGCCGAATCAGCCCCAGCATTTT. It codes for CASGLEPNQPQHF.

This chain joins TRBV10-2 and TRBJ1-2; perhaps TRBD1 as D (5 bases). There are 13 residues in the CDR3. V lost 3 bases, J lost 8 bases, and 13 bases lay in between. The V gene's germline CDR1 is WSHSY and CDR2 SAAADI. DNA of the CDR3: TGCGCCAGCAGTGAATACGTCAAGGGGGGCTACACCTTC. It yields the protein CASSEYVKGGYTF.

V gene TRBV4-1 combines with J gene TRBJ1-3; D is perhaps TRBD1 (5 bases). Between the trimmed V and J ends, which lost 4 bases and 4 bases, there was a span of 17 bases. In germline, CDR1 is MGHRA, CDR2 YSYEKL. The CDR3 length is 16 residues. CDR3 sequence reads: CASSLYENQGGNTIYF. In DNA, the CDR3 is TGCGCCAGCAGCCTGTACGAGAACCAGGGAGGAAACACCATATATTTT.

The CDR3 DNA follows: TGCAGCGTTGGTGGACAGGGGTCCCACGAGCAGTACTTC. Translated: CSVGGQGSHEQYF. The V gene is TRBV29-1, the J gene TRBJ2-7, with 9 bases that match TRBD1. The CDR3 runs 13 residues. CDR1 is SQVTM and CDR2 is ANQGSEA in the germline V gene. After removal of 4 bases from V and 5 bases from J, the junction contained 6 bases not matched to a gene.

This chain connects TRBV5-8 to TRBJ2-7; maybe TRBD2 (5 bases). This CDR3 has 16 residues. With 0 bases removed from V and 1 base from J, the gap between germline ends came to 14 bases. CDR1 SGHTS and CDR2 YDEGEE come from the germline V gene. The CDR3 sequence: CASSLVPGWESYEQYF. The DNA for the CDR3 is TGTGCCAGCAGCTTGGTTCCCGGGTGGGAGTCCTACGAGCAGTACTTC. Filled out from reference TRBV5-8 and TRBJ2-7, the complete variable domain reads EAGVTQSPTHLIKTRGQQATLRCSPISGHTSVYWYQQALGLGLQFLLWYDEGEERNRGNFPPRFSGRQFPNYSSELNVNALELEDSALYLCASSLVPGWESYEQYFGPGTRLTVT.

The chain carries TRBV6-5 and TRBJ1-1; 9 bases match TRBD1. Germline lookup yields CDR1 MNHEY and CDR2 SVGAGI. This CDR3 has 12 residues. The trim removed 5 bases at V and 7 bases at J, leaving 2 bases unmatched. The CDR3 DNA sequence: TGTGCCAGCAGTAAGACAGGGGGTGAAGCTTTCTTT. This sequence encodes CASSKTGGEAFF.

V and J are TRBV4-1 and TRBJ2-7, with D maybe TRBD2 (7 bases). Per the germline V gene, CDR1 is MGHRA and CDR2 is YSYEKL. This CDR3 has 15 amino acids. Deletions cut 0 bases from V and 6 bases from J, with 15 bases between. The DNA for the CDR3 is TGCGCCAGCAGCCAAGATGTAGAGGGGGGGATCGAGCAGTACTTC. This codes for CASSQDVEGGIEQYF.

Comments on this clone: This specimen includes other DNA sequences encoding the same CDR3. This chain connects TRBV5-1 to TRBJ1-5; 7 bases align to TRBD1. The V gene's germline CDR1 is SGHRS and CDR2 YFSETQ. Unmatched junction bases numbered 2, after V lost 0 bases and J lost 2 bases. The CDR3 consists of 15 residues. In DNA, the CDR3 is TGCGCCAGCAGCTTGGGTACAGGGGGCAATCAGCCCCAGCATTTT. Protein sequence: CASSLGTGGNQPQHF.

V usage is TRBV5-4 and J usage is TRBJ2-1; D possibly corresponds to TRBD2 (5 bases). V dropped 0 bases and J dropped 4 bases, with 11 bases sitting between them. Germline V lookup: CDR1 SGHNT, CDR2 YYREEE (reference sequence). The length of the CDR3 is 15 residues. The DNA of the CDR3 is TGTGCCAGCAGCTTGGACGGAGGAATGTACAATGAGCAGTTCTTC. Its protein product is CASSLDGGMYNEQFF.

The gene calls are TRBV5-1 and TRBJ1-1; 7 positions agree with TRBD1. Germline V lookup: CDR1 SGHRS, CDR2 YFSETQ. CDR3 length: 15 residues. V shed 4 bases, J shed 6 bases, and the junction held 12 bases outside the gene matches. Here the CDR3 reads CASSQHKQGSAEAFF. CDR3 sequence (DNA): TGCGCCAGCAGCCAGCATAAACAGGGGAGCGCTGAAGCTTTCTTT.

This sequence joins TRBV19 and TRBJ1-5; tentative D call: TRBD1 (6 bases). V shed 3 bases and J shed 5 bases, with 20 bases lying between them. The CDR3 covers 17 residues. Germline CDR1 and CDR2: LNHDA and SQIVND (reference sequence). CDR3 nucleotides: TGTGCCAGTAGTATGTTCAGGGGTGCTAAAACCCATCAGCCCCAGCATTTT. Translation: CASSMFRGAKTHQPQHF.

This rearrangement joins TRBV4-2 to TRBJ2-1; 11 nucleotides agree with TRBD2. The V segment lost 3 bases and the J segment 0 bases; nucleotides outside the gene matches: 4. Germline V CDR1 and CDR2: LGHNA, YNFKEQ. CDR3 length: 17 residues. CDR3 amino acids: CASSQLAGGNSYNEQFF. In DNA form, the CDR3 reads TGTGCCAGCAGCCAGTTAGCGGGGGGGAACTCCTACAATGAGCAGTTCTTC.

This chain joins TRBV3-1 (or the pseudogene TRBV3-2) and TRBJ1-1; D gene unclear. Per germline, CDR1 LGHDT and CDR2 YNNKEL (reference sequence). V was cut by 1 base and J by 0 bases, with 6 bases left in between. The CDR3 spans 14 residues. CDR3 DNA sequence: TGTGCCAGCAGCCAAGGGTGGCTGAACACTGAAGCTTTCTTT. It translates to CASSQGWLNTEAFF.

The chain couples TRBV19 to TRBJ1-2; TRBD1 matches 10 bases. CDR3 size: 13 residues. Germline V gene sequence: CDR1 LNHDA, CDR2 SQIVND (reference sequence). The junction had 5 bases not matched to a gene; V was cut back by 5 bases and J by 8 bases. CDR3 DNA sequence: TGTGCCAGTAGTCCGGACAGGGGGAGGGGCTACACCTTC. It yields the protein CASSPDRGRGYTF.

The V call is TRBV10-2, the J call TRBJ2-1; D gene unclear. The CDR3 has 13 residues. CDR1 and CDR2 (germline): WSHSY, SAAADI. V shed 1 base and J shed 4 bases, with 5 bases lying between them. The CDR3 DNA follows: TGCGCCAGCAGTGAGTTCGCGTACAATGAGCAGTTCTTC. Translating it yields CASSEFAYNEQFF.

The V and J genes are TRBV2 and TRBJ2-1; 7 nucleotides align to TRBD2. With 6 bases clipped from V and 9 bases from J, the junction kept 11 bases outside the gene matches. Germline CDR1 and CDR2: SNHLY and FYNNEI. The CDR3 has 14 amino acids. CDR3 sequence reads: CASRSGGSESEQFF. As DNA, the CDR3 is TGTGCCAGCAGGTCAGGCGGGAGTGAGAGTGAGCAGTTCTTC.

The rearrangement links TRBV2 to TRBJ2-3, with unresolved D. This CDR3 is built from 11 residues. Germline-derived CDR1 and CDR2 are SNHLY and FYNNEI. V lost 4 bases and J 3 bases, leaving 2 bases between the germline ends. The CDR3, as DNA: TGTGCCAGCAGTGTAACAGATACGCAGTATTTT. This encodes CASSVTDTQYF.

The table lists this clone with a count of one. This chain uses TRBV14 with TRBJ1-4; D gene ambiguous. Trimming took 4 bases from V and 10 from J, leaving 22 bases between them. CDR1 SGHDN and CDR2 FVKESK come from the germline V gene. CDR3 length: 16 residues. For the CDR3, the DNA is TGTGCCAGCAGCCGAAAAGTAGCCCCAAGTAGTGGAAAACTGTTTTTT. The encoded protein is CASSRKVAPSSGKLFF.

DNA of the CDR3: TGTGCCAGCACCCATCAGGGGTTAAGCTCCTACAATGAGCAGTTCTTC. Translation: CASTHQGLSSYNEQFF. The chain couples TRBV2 to TRBJ2-1; TRBD1 might be the D (6 bases). The germline CDR1 and CDR2 sequences are SNHLY and FYNNEI. Trimming pared 7 bases from V and 0 bases from J, leaving 16 bases between. CDR3 length: 16 amino acids.